Below, 5 T cell receptor beta chains from the same sample are listed, as sequenced in a study of shared clonotypes between healthy human individuals. Produced via immunoSEQ multiplex PCR; TCRdb's table is partial and in-frame only. The sample lists some 1,900,000 clones; approximately 94% were seen once. Cells designated naive CD8 were CD45RO-negative and were positively selected for CCR7, with terminally differentiated effector memory CD45RA+ cells excluded. Sequenced sample: naive CD8+ T cells sorted from blood. These receptors were obtained from a man in his late teens or twenties in good health.

The genes are TRBV5-6 and TRBJ1-1; a possible D gene is TRBD1 (5 bases). The length of the CDR3 is 15 residues. V was cut by 3 bases and J by 5 bases, with 17 bases left in between. Germline assignment: CDR1 SGHDT and CDR2 YYEEEE. CDR3 amino acids: CASSYPREGMTEAFF. CDR3 nucleotides: TGTGCCAGCAGCTACCCCAGGGAGGGTATGACTGAAGCTTTCTTT.

Regarding this clone: Other DNA sequences in this sample translate to the same CDR3. The gene calls are TRBV5-1 and TRBJ2-1, with a possible D match to TRBD2 (6 bases). V was shortened by 0 bases and J by 1 base, with 8 bases between the two germline ends. This CDR3 spans 15 amino acids. Per the germline V gene, CDR1 is SGHRS and CDR2 is YFSETQ. CDR3 loop: CASSLAGVSYNEQFF. As DNA, the CDR3 is TGCGCCAGCAGCTTGGCGGGGGTATCCTACAATGAGCAGTTCTTC.

This chain links TRBV7-6 with TRBJ2-1, with 12 bases that match TRBD2. This CDR3 has 16 residues. The junction had 9 bases not matched to a gene; V was cut back by 5 bases and J by 7 bases. CDR1 and CDR2 (germline): SGHVS, FNYEAQ. CDR3 bases: TGTGCCAGCAGCCTCAGACTAGCGGGAGTAGGGAATGAGCAGTTCTTC. As protein: CASSLRLAGVGNEQFF.

V usage is TRBV6-6 and J usage is TRBJ1-2; D is uncertain. The V gene's germline CDR1 is MNHNY and CDR2 SVGAGI (reference sequence). CDR3 size: 15 residues. Trimming stripped 4 bases from V and 4 bases from J, with 16 bases between. CDR3 nucleotides: TGTGCCAGCAGTTTCGCCCGGGCCAACCTCTATGGCTACACCTTC. This codes for CASSFARANLYGYTF.

The V gene is TRBV28, the J gene TRBJ2-5; 9 bases are shared with TRBD2. The CDR3 totals 16 residues. Germline V gene data show CDR1 as MDHEN and CDR2 as SYDVKM. Trimming cost V 5 bases and J 0 bases; bases outside gene matches: 7. The CDR3 region has the DNA TGTGCCAGCAGTGATTGGCTAGCGGGGCACCAAGAGACCCAGTACTTC. Amino acids: CASSDWLAGHQETQYF.